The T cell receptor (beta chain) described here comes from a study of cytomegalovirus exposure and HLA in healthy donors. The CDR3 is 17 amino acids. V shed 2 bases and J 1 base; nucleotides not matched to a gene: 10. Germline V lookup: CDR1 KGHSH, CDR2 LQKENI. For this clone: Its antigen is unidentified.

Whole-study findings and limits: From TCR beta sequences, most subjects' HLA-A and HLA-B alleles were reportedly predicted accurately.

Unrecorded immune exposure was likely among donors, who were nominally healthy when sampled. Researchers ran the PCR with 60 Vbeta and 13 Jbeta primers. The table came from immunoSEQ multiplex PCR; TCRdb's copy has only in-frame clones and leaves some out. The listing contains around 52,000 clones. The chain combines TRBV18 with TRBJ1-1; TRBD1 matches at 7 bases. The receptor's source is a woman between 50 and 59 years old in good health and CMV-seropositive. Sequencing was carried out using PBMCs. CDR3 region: CASSPFGRGNRNTEAFF. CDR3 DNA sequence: TGTGCCAGCTCACCATTTGGCAGGGGGAATAGGAACACTGAAGCTTTCTTT.